The source of this T cell receptor beta chain is a study of cytomegalovirus exposure and HLA in healthy donors. The PCR employed 60 Vbeta primers together with 13 Jbeta primers. The assay was immunoSEQ multiplex PCR, and TCRdb's table has in-frame clones only and misses some. The table lists about 230,000 clones, 77% of them singletons. Study observations and caveats: Later on, analysis showed that most CMV-associated TCR beta chains appeared to be HLA-restricted. A prior analysis recorded that most TCR beta V segments were productive about 87% or about 30% of the time. The authors listed approximately 160 TCR beta chains as cytomegalovirus-associated.

Turning to this clone: Antigen unknown.

The receptor's source is a woman aged 60 to 75 in good health and CMV-seropositive. The sequencing input was PBMCs.

CDR3 bases: TGTGCCAGCAGCCAGGGACAGAGGGGCGGCTACACCTTC. Protein: CASSQGQRGGYTF. V usage is TRBV5-4 and J usage is TRBJ1-2; 7 positions agree with TRBD1. CDR3 length: 13 residues. Trimming removed 4 bases from V and 8 bases from J; junction bases left unmatched: 8. Germline assignment: CDR1 SGHNT and CDR2 YYREEE (reference sequence). Drawing the rest from reference TRBV5-4 and TRBJ1-2, the complete variable domain is ETGVTQSPTHLIKTRGQQVTLRCSSQSGHNTVSWYQQALGQGPQFIFQYYREEENGRGNFPPRFSGLQFPNYSSELNVNALELDDSALYLCASSQGQRGGYTFGSGTRLTVV.